Listed here are 15 T cell receptor beta chains from one sample, sequenced in a study of blood T cell repertoires in COVID-19. Assay: immunoSEQ multiplex PCR; the TCRdb copy retains only in-frame clones and omits some. The sample consists of 150,000 to 200,000 clones, about 86% of them appearing once. The sample was peripheral blood. Every receptor here comes from a woman in her twenties or thirties with active or convalescent COVID-19.

The V and J genes are TRBV18 and TRBJ1-2, with 8 positions matching TRBD1. There are 13 residues in the CDR3. With V trimmed by 4 bases and J by 6 bases, 4 bases remained unmatched. The germline gives CDR1 KGHSH, CDR2 LQKENI. CDR3 coding DNA: TGTGCCAGCTCACGGGGACAGGATGATGGCTACACCTTC. It is translated as CASSRGQDDGYTF.

The chain joins TRBV14 to TRBJ2-1; unclear D gene. Germline V CDR1 and CDR2: SGHDN, FVKESK. Trimming took 7 bases from V and 4 from J, leaving 14 bases between them. The CDR3 length is 14 residues. Here the CDR3 DNA reads TGTGCCAGCACCTTTTCCACACGATACAATGAGCAGTTCTTC. This sequence encodes CASTFSTRYNEQFF. The full variable domain, rest sourced from reference TRBV14 and TRBJ2-1, is EAGVTQFPSHSVIEKGQTVTLRCDPISGHDNLYWYRRVMGKEIKFLLHFVKESKQDESGMPNNRFLAERTGGTYSTLKVQPAELEDSGVYFCASTFSTRYNEQFFGPGTRLTVL.

This clone was seen just once. This rearrangement joins TRBV5-4 to TRBJ2-1; TRBD1 matches 9 bases. Germline-derived CDR1 and CDR2 are SGHNT and YYREEE (reference sequence). The J segment lost 1 base and the V segment lost 4 bases, leaving 6 bases of the junction unmatched. The CDR3 sequence is 16 residues long. As DNA, the CDR3 is TGTGCCAGCAGCCAGGGTGGACAGGGGTCCTACAATGAGCAGTTCTTC. Protein: CASSQGGQGSYNEQFF.

The V call is TRBV3-1 (or the pseudogene TRBV3-2), the J call TRBJ1-2; TRBD1 matches 8 bases. The CDR3 consists of 15 residues. Germline trimming cut 2 bases from V and 3 bases from J; bases unmatched to any gene: 5. CDR1 is LGHDT, CDR2 YNNKEL, per germline (reference sequence). The CDR3 sequence is CASSQKTGAYYGYTF. CDR3 in DNA: TGTGCCAGCAGCCAAAAGACAGGGGCTTACTATGGCTACACCTTC.

Only a few counts were recorded for this clone. This chain links TRBV27 with TRBJ1-3, with D unresolved. CDR1 and CDR2 from the germline V gene are MNHEY and SMNVEV (reference sequence). This CDR3 region has 15 residues. The V end lost 3 bases, the J end lost 1 base, and 10 bases lay between the germline ends. CDR3 nucleotides: TGTGCCAGCAGTTTCACCTCGGGTTCTGGAAACACCATATATTTT. Amino acids: CASSFTSGSGNTIYF.

The V gene is TRBV12-3 or TRBV12-4, the J gene TRBJ2-1, with TRBD2 as a possible D gene (5 bases). The CDR3 is 12 amino acids. Trimming left V 1 base short and J 10 bases short, with 8 bases between. CDR3 DNA: TGTGCCAGCAGTTTAGATAGGAGGGAGCAGTTCTTC. This sequence encodes CASSLDRREQFF.

This clone has just one count. CDR3 DNA: TGTGCCAGCAGCGGGAGGGGTGACGGTCGCTTCAATGAAAAACTGTTTTTT. As protein: CASSGRGDGRFNEKLFF. V and J are TRBV11-2 and TRBJ1-4, with D possibly TRBD1 on 5 matching bases. Trimming cost V 5 bases and J 5 bases, with 21 bases left between them. The CDR3 sequence is 17 residues long. CDR1 is SGHAT and CDR2 is FQNNGV in the germline V gene.

The V and J genes are TRBV2 and TRBJ1-5; tentatively, D is TRBD1 (6 bases). CDR1 is SNHLY and CDR2 is FYNNEI in the germline V gene. The CDR3 consists of 16 residues. V lost 6 bases and J 2 bases, leaving 17 bases between the germline ends. The CDR3, as DNA: TGTGCCAGCAGGGATCGACAGGCGGCCGGCAATCAGCCCCAGCATTTT. Translation gives CASRDRQAAGNQPQHF. The full variable domain, rest sourced from reference TRBV2 and TRBJ1-5, is EPEVTQTPSHQVTQMGQEVILRCVPISNHLYFYWYRQILGQKVEFLVSFYNNEISEKSEIFDDQFSVERPDGSNFTLKIRSTKLEDSAMYFCASRDRQAAGNQPQHFGDGTRLSIL.

This chain connects TRBV28 to TRBJ2-2, with a tentative D call TRBD1 (6 bases). V lost 5 bases, J lost 4 bases, and 14 bases lay in between. Germline-derived CDR1 and CDR2 are MDHEN and SYDVKM. The CDR3 runs 15 residues. The CDR3 DNA is TGTGCCAGCAGTAGGACAGCCACGAGCACCGGGGAGCTGTTTTTT. It specifies CASSRTATSTGELFF.

A single count supports this clone. The gene calls are TRBV29-1 and TRBJ2-1, with 7 nucleotides matching TRBD1. Unmatched junction bases numbered 5, after V lost 8 bases and J lost 4 bases. The CDR3 is 12 residues long. Germline V gene sequence: CDR1 SQVTM, CDR2 ANQGSEA. CDR3 nucleotide sequence: TGCAGCATGGGACAGCATTACAATGAGCAGTTCTTC. It translates to CSMGQHYNEQFF.

The chain links TRBV3-1 (or the pseudogene TRBV3-2) to TRBJ1-2; the match to TRBD1 covers 9 bases. The V and J ends lost 6 bases and 5 bases, in that order; junction bases with no gene match: 10. The CDR3 spans 15 residues. CDR1 and CDR2 (germline): LGHDT, YNNKEL (reference sequence). The CDR3 DNA reads as TGTGCCAGCAGTCCATCCGGGACAGGGTCGTATGGCTACACCTTC. Its protein product is CASSPSGTGSYGYTF.

The chain uses TRBV10-2 and TRBJ2-1, with D perhaps TRBD2 (5 bases). Trimming removed 7 bases at V and 12 bases at J, with 19 bases between. CDR3 length equals 13 residues. Germline CDR1 is WSHSY and CDR2 is SAAADI. This chain's CDR3 is CASTLDGNGVQFF. CDR3 bases: TGCGCCAGCACCCTTGACGGAAACGGGGTGCAGTTCTTC.

This chain links TRBV14 with TRBJ2-6; the D gene is possibly TRBD1 (6 bases). This CDR3 comprises 16 residues. Germline V gene sequence: CDR1 SGHDN, CDR2 FVKESK. V was cut by 1 base and J by 1 base, with 8 bases left in between. CDR3 coding DNA: TGTGCCAGCAGCCAAGTAGGGGGTTCTGGGGCCAACGTCCTGACTTTC. It codes for CASSQVGGSGANVLTF.

CDR3 in amino acids: CASSPEGQGRNNQPQHF. The CDR3, as DNA: TGTGCCAGCAGCCCCGAGGGACAGGGAAGGAACAATCAGCCCCAGCATTTT. This sequence joins TRBV7-8 and TRBJ1-5, with 9 nucleotides matching TRBD1. The junction had 11 bases not matched to a gene; V was cut back by 5 bases and J by 3 bases. CDR1 is SGHVS, CDR2 FQNEAQ, per germline. The CDR3 length is 17 residues.

The chain has TRBV15 and TRBJ2-1, with 13 nucleotides matching TRBD2. Trimming at V came to 5 bases and at J to 5 bases, leaving 12 bases not matched to a gene. Germline lookup yields CDR1 LNHNV and CDR2 YYDKDF (reference sequence). The CDR3 is 18 residues long. CDR3 region: CATSRDLLTSGRDNEQFF. CDR3 DNA sequence: TGTGCCACCAGCCGCGACCTTTTAACTAGCGGGAGGGACAATGAGCAGTTCTTC.